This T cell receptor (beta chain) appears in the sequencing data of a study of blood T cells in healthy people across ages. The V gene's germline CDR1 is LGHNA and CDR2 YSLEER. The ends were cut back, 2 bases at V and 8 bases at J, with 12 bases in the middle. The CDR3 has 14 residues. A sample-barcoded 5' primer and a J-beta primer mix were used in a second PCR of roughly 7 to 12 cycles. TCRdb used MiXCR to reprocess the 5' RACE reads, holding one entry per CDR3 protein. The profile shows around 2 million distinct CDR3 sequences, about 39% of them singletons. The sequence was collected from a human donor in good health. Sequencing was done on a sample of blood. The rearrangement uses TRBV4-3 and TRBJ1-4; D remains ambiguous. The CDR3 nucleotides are TGCGCCAGCAGCCAAAGGGTCCAAGAGGAAAAACTGTTTTTT. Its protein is CASSQRVQEEKLFF.